The present T cell receptor beta chain was sequenced within a study of T cell repertoires in cytomegalovirus infection. At the level of the study: Public TCR beta signatures marked donors with CMV infection and the matching HLA.

TCRdb fed the reads into MiXCR, producing one record per CDR3 protein. The repertoire consists of more than 650,000 distinct CDR3 sequences, with 35% to 40% occurring once and the leading ten covering around 2.6%. Trimming removed 5 bases from V and 5 bases from J; junction bases left unmatched: 4. The V gene's germline CDR1 is SGHVS and CDR2 FQNEAQ. This CDR3 has 13 residues. This clonotype appeared many times. The V and J genes are TRBV7-8 and TRBJ2-7; 9 nucleotides line up with TRBD1. This receptor was obtained from a human donor in good health (CMV status not recorded). Some clones in this sample may be carry-over from other donors' samples. Sequencing was carried out using PBMCs. This CDR3 is CASSAGQGNEQYF. The CDR3 DNA is TGTGCCAGCAGCGCGGGACAGGGTAACGAGCAGTACTTC. The full variable domain, in which reference TRBV7-8 and TRBJ2-7 provide the parts outside the CDR3, is GAGVSQSPRYKVAKRGQDVALRCDPISGHVSLFWYQQALGQGPEFLTYFQNEAQLDKSGLPSDRFFAERPEGSVSTLKIQRTQQEDSAVYLCASSAGQGNEQYFGPGTRLTVT.